One and the same sample provided the 10 T cell receptor beta chains below, sequenced in a study of blood T cell repertoires in COVID-19 (dated by TCRdb to about 2020). The library was produced with the immunoSEQ multiplex PCR assay. TCRdb's version of the immuneACCESS table is confined to in-frame rearrangements and falls short of the full clone set. An unresolved V gene accounts for under half of the shortfall where checked; the remainder is of unknown origin. The sample includes roughly 210,000 clones, with around 90% observed a single time. The ten top clones hold roughly 7.2% of the sample. Specimen: PBMCs or T cells enriched from blood (not recorded which). Source of these receptors: a man in his thirties or forties in a cohort exposed to, infected with or recovered from COVID-19 (not recorded which).

The rearrangement links TRBV19 to TRBJ1-1; TRBD1 might be the D (5 bases). This CDR3 is built from 16 residues. Trimming removed 6 bases at V and 0 bases at J, with 17 bases between. CDR1 and CDR2 (germline): LNHDA, SQIVND (reference sequence). CDR3 sequence: CASSPRPLGLNTEAFF. DNA of the CDR3: TGTGCCAGTAGCCCAAGACCGTTGGGGCTGAACACTGAAGCTTTCTTT.

This clone has a single count. This sequence joins TRBV11-3 and TRBJ2-7, with D tentatively TRBD2 (6 bases). Between the trimmed V and J ends, which lost 7 bases and 4 bases, there was a span of 23 bases. The CDR3 runs to 16 residues. Germline CDR1 SGHNT, CDR2 YENEEA. Here the CDR3 reads CASIPPFSGTDYEQYF. In nucleotides, the CDR3 is TGTGCCAGCATTCCCCCCTTTAGCGGAACCGATTACGAGCAGTACTTC.

This clone has a handful of counts. The rearrangement links TRBV5-8 to TRBJ2-3; 10 positions agree with TRBD2. Germline CDR1 SGHTS, CDR2 YDEGEE. The trim removed 2 bases at V and 5 bases at J, leaving 5 bases unmatched. The CDR3 consists of 15 residues. DNA of the CDR3: TGTGCCAGCAGCTTATTAAGACTAGCGGGAGATACGCAGTATTTT. It yields the protein CASSLLRLAGDTQYF.

V and J are TRBV14 and TRBJ1-3, with D unclear. CDR3 length: 13 amino acids. Germline values: CDR1 SGHDN, CDR2 FVKESK. Trimming shortened V by 4 bases and J by 0 bases, and 4 bases separated the two germline ends. DNA of the CDR3: TGTGCCAGCAGCCTCTTCTCTGGAAACACCATATATTTT. Amino acids: CASSLFSGNTIYF.

The chain joins TRBV6-5 to TRBJ1-1; 9 bases agree with TRBD1. V shed 4 bases and J 1 base; nucleotides not matched to a gene: 1. The length of the CDR3 is 14 residues. Germline V gene lookup returns CDR1 MNHEY and CDR2 SVGAGI. The CDR3 sequence: CASSSGQGNTEAFF. CDR3 coding DNA: TGTGCCAGCAGTTCGGGACAGGGGAACACTGAAGCTTTCTTT.

The chain links TRBV27 to TRBJ2-1, with 8 bases identical to TRBD2. CDR1 and CDR2 (germline): MNHEY, SMNVEV (reference sequence). The CDR3 runs to 12 residues. With 7 bases clipped from V and 13 bases from J, the junction kept 9 bases outside the gene matches. CDR3 sequence (DNA): TGTGCCAGCACTCCCCGGGGGGGCGCACAGTTCTTC. Translated: CASTPRGGAQFF.

The chain carries TRBV5-1 and TRBJ2-7; tentatively, D is TRBD1 (5 bases). Trimming shortened V by 4 bases and J by 3 bases, and 11 bases separated the two germline ends. Germline CDR1 and CDR2: SGHRS and YFSETQ. This CDR3 has 13 residues. CDR3 region: CASSLSGIYEQYF. For the CDR3, the DNA is TGCGCCAGCAGCCTCTCAGGGATCTACGAGCAGTACTTC. The full variable domain, rest sourced from reference TRBV5-1 and TRBJ2-7, is KAGVTQTPRYLIKTRGQQVTLSCSPISGHRSVSWYQQTPGQGLQFLFEYFSETQRNKGNFPGRFSGRQFSNSRSEMNVSTLELGDSALYLCASSLSGIYEQYFGPGTRLTVT.

The chain employs TRBV19 and TRBJ2-7, with D uncertain. V gave up 5 bases and J gave up 6 bases, with 20 bases separating them. Germline V gene lookup returns CDR1 LNHDA and CDR2 SQIVND (reference sequence). The CDR3 covers 15 residues. DNA of the CDR3: TGTGCCAGTAGTGCGACTTGGCCTACGGTCCCCGAGCAGTACTTC. Protein product: CASSATWPTVPEQYF.

The rearrangement uses TRBV3-1 (or the pseudogene TRBV3-2) and TRBJ2-1; possible D gene TRBD1, 6 bases. Trimming left V 1 base short and J 2 bases short, with 9 bases between. CDR3 length: 15 amino acids. CDR1 is LGHDT, CDR2 YNNKEL, per germline (reference sequence). The CDR3 region is CASSQGGLPYNEQFF. For the CDR3, the DNA is TGTGCCAGCAGCCAAGGGGGGCTCCCCTACAATGAGCAGTTCTTC.

This chain uses TRBV6-6 with TRBJ2-3; 11 nucleotides line up with TRBD2. CDR3 length: 16 residues. The V and J ends lost 5 bases and 3 bases, in that order; junction bases with no gene match: 7. CDR1 MNHNY and CDR2 SVGAGI come from the germline V gene (reference sequence). The CDR3, as DNA: TGTGCCAGCAGTCGACCGGGACTAGCGGAGACAGATACGCAGTATTTT. Translation gives CASSRPGLAETDTQYF.